This TCR beta chain was identified during a study of kidney transplant recipient with SARS-CoV-2 infection. This CDR3 is built from 15 residues. V gave up 4 bases and J gave up 5 bases, with 14 bases separating them. The germline gives CDR1 KGHSH, CDR2 LQKENI. About this clonotype itself: This clone may be a read error of a much larger clone one base away.

TCRdb reprocessed the reads via MiXCR and lists one record per CDR3 protein. The sample has about 240,000 distinct CDR3 sequences, 25% to 35% seen once. Source: a blood sample, taken at baseline and between days 110 and 120 from a kidney transplant recipient. The source is a male patient aged 30 to 39 who had COVID-19 and was a kidney transplant recipient. Some T cells may originate from the graft donor. J is TRBJ1-4 and V is TRBV18; D not certain. The CDR3 sequence: CASSRPLGRNEKLFF. The CDR3 nucleotides are TGTGCCAGCTCACGACCCCTCGGACGGAATGAAAAACTGTTTTTT.